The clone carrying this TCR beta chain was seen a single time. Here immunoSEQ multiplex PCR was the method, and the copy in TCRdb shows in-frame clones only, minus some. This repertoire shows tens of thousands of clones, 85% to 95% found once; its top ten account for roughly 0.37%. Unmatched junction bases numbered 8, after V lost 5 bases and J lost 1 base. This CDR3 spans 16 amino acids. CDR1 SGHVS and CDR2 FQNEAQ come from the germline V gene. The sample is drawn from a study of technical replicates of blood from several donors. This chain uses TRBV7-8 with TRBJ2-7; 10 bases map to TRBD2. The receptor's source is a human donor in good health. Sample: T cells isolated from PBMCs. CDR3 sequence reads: CASSKGTSDESYEQYF. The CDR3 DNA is TGTGCCAGCAGCAAAGGGACTAGCGATGAATCCTACGAGCAGTACTTC.